The rows below give T cell receptor beta chains drawn from one sample of a study of control samples from healthy donors and cancer patients. This table comes from immunoSEQ multiplex PCR, and its TCRdb copy is limited to in-frame clones, with some not included. The sample carries about 150,000 clones, nearly 95% recorded once. Sequencing was carried out using blood. The receptors originated from a man over 45 in good health. CDR3s include the opening cysteine and the closing phenylalanine or tryptophan. The order of the fields is CDR3 length, J gene, V gene, CDR3 protein.

>17|TRBJ2-7|TRBV7-2
CASSTWASGNKGLEQYF
>13|TRBJ1-5|TRBV27
CASSLRSFQPQHF
>14|TRBJ1-1|TRBV6-1
CASSEPLAGTEAFF
>15|TRBJ1-2|TRBV5-6
CASSPGTGGIYGYTF
>14|TRBJ2-7|TRBV10-1
CASSDPGSSYEQYF
>17|TRBJ2-5|TRBV27
CASSLNRGGGLLETQYF
>18|TRBJ1-5|TRBV10-1
CASSEMDRGRVGNQPQHF
>15|TRBJ2-6|TRBV28
CASNRPGSGANVLTF
>15|TRBJ2-5|TRBV9
CASSVGQGAWETQYF
>15|TRBJ2-1|TRBV27
CASRPGQAPRNEQFF
>12|TRBJ1-4|TRBV11-2
CASSLADEKLFF
>14|TRBJ2-7|TRBV5-4
CASSSGTGAYEQYF
>13|TRBJ2-7|TRBV5-1
CASIGGSGYEQYF
>13|TRBJ2-3|TRBV5-4
CASSIQGPDTQYF
>14|TRBJ1-5|TRBV6-2/TRBV6-3
CASSSSSGKQPQHF
>12|TRBJ1-6|TRBV18
CASSHAPLALHF
>16|TRBJ1-1|TRBV5-1
CASRPGHWGMNTEAFF
>15|TRBJ2-7|TRBV5-1
CASSEWKGAVYEQYF
>13|TRBJ1-5|TRBV6-1
CASSQPPNQPQHF
>17|TRBJ2-2|TRBV28
CASSLKRVRGSTGELFF
>16|TRBJ2-3|TRBV3-1/TRBV3-2
CASSQWAGGNTDTQYF
>15|TRBJ1-1|TRBV4-1
CASSQGTGGRTEAFF
>11|TRBJ1-6|TRBV5-5
CASSLNSPLHF